This T cell receptor beta chain was identified during a study of Ad26.COV2.S vaccination and SARS-CoV-2 variants. Study-wide context: The COV1001 Ad26.COV2.S trial arm included the donor. Dosing was one shot or two shots 56 days apart. Study observations and caveats: Recipients of vaccine and of placebo showed similar breadth of their non-spike TCR repertoires.

About this clone itself: What it binds is unknown.

Documented treatment: roughly 19 received Ad26.COV2.S at low or high dose, single or two shots; about 5 received placebo; per-sample allocation not given. Sampling was done on day 63 after the first vaccine or placebo injection. The shot given was an Ad26 vector that makes Wuhan-strain SARS-CoV-2 spike. This CDR3 has 15 residues. Per germline, CDR1 LGHDT and CDR2 YNNKEL (reference sequence). V was clipped by 0 bases and J by 4 bases, with 10 bases between them. Some clones are missing from TCRdb's copy, which holds only in-frame ones; the method was immunoSEQ multiplex PCR. This table holds hundreds of thousands of clones, roughly 89% found once.

Here the sequenced sample was peripheral blood, taken in a trial of Ad26.COV2.S vaccine versus placebo. The rearrangement uses TRBV3-1 (or the pseudogene TRBV3-2) and TRBJ1-5; D not resolved. This clonotype was sampled from a person between 18 and 59 years old who received the Ad26.COV2.S COVID-19 vaccine or a placebo. CDR3 bases: TGTGCCAGCAGCCAAGATCTTGGACTGAATCAGCCCCAGCATTTT. Protein sequence: CASSQDLGLNQPQHF.